Here is one TCR beta chain with its context. The target antigen is unknown. This record belongs to a study of shared clonotypes between healthy human individuals. Broader study findings: Collection of samples was limited to blood; tissue repertoires likely differ.

This CDR3 region has 13 residues. In germline, CDR1 is SGHTA, CDR2 FQGTGA. The V and J ends lost 5 bases and 4 bases respectively, with 9 bases between them. Method: immunoSEQ multiplex PCR; TCRdb's copy keeps in-frame clones and lacks some. The sample has roughly 490,000 clones; 60% to 85% are singletons. The sequence derives from a woman aged 40 to 55 in good health. Some clones in this sample may be carry-over from other donors' samples. The chain uses TRBV7-3 and TRBJ2-1; the D is unclear. The sample comprised PBMCs. The CDR3 sequence is CASSRTTYNEQFF. The CDR3 DNA is TGTGCCAGCAGCCGAACAACATACAATGAGCAGTTCTTC.